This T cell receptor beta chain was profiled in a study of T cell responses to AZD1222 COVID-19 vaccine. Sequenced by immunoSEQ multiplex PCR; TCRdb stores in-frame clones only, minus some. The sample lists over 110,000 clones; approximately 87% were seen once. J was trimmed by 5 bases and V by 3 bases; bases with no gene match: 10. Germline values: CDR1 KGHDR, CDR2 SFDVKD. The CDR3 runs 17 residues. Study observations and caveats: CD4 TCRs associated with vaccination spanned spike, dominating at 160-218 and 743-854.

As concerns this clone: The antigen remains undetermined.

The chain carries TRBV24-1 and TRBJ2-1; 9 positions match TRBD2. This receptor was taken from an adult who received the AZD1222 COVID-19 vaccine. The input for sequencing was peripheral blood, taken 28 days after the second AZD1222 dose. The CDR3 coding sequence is TGTGCCACCAGTGATCGACGAGCGGGAGGTTTCGACAATGAGCAGTTCTTC. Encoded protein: CATSDRRAGGFDNEQFF.